The source of this TCR beta chain is a study of blood T cell repertoires in COVID-19. About the research overall: COVID-19 samples, acute and convalescent, were from the United States, Italy and Spain. Sources were T cells, B-cell-depleted T cells, or PBMCs; the material itself was cDNA or gDNA.

CDR3 size: 14 residues. CDR1 is SNHLY and CDR2 is FYNNEI in the germline V gene. V was pared by 1 base and J by 4 bases, with 7 bases between. In the authors' methods: Amplification from reference gene primers served as the basis for estimated nucleated cell counts. The data were produced by immunoSEQ multiplex PCR, yet TCRdb's version contains in-frame clones alone and is incomplete. V and J calls and clone size follow that table, whereas D and trimming were derived from the DNA. The table records nearly 250,000 clones, roughly 86% of them present only once. The receptor's source is a woman aged 55-69 years who had recovered from COVID-19. The specimen was peripheral blood. The rearrangement joins TRBV2 to TRBJ1-4; no reliable D call. For the CDR3, the DNA is TGTGCCAGCAGTGAAGGAATACATAATGAAAAACTGTTTTTT. Its translation: CASSEGIHNEKLFF.